This T cell receptor (beta chain) was obtained from a study of blood T cell repertoires in COVID-19. At the level of the study: There were acute and convalescent COVID-19 samples, and they came from the United States, Italy and Spain. From T cells, B-cell-depleted T cells, or PBMCs came the material, which was cDNA or gDNA.

Per the original methods: Scientists estimated how many nucleated cells there were by amplifying reference gene primers. Profiled with immunoSEQ multiplex PCR; TCRdb holds only in-frame clones, not every one. D and trimming come from the DNA, and the V and J calls and clone size come from that table. This table has 60,000 or so clones, approximately 84% appearing once. The CDR3 covers 12 residues. Germline CDR1 and CDR2: MGHDK and SYGVNS. The sample comprised peripheral blood. The sequence came from a man between 60 and 75 years old with acute or convalescent COVID-19. This chain uses TRBV25-1 with TRBJ1-1, with 10 nucleotides matching TRBD1. CDR3 region: CATGTGDTEAFF. Written as DNA, the CDR3 is TGTGCTACCGGGACAGGGGACACTGAAGCTTTCTTT.